These 24 T cell receptor beta chains were sequenced from one sample in a study of blood T cell repertoires in COVID-19. Method: immunoSEQ multiplex PCR; TCRdb's copy keeps in-frame clones and lacks some. The sample holds under 250,000 clones, approximately 83% seen once. The sequenced sample consisted of peripheral blood. The receptors here all came from a woman aged 55-70 years with acute or convalescent COVID-19.

This clone was seen a handful of times. The V gene is TRBV30, the J gene TRBJ1-1, with TRBD1 matching 7 bases. Germline-derived CDR1 and CDR2 are GTSNPN and SVGIG (reference sequence). V lost 3 bases, J lost 9 bases, and 4 bases stayed unmatched. CDR3 length equals 11 residues. CDR3 sequence reads: CAWREGQKAFF. The CDR3, as DNA: TGTGCCTGGAGGGAGGGACAGAAAGCTTTCTTT.

The genes are TRBV2 and TRBJ2-7; 7 nucleotides align to TRBD1. The CDR3 loop spans 12 amino acids. V lost 6 bases, J lost 3 bases, and 2 bases stayed unmatched. Looked up from germline, CDR1 is SNHLY and CDR2 is FYNNEI. CDR3 bases: TGTGCCAGCAGGCAGGGGGACTACGAGCAGTACTTC. Translation: CASRQGDYEQYF.

V gene TRBV7-9 combines with J gene TRBJ1-4, with TRBD1 matching over 8 bases. CDR3 size: 18 residues. Germline values: CDR1 SEHNR, CDR2 FQNEAQ (reference sequence). With 0 bases clipped from V and 4 bases from J, the junction kept 10 bases outside the gene matches. The CDR3, as DNA: TGTGCCAGCAGCTTAGCGGACGACAGGGGCGTTATTAATGAAAAACTGTTTTTT. This gives the protein CASSLADDRGVINEKLFF.

This clone has a single count. V gene TRBV28 combines with J gene TRBJ2-7; possible D gene TRBD1, 6 bases. The germline V gene encodes CDR1 MDHEN and CDR2 SYDVKM. V lost 3 bases and J lost 4, with 16 bases in between. The CDR3 covers 15 residues. The CDR3 spells CASSLVGQLYYEQYF. The CDR3 DNA reads TGTGCCAGCAGTTTGGTCGGACAGCTCTATTACGAGCAGTACTTC.

In this sample, this clone turned up once. For the CDR3, the DNA is TGCGCCAGCAGCCAAGACTCGGTAAGAGAGCCCCAGCATTTT. Its translation: CASSQDSVREPQHF. The V and J genes are TRBV4-1 and TRBJ1-5; D is unresolved. Per germline, CDR1 MGHRA and CDR2 YSYEKL. V gave up 0 bases and J gave up 8 bases, with 11 bases separating them. This CDR3 spans 14 amino acids.

This clone was detected once. The CDR3 sequence is CASSTGQISGNTIYF. The CDR3 nucleotides read TGTGCCAGCAGCACGGGACAGATCTCTGGAAACACCATATATTTT. The chain recombines TRBV3-1 (or the pseudogene TRBV3-2) with TRBJ1-3, with 7 bases identical to TRBD1. V was pared by 5 bases and J by 0 bases, with 4 bases of the junction left unmatched. From germline, CDR1 is LGHDT and CDR2 YNNKEL (reference sequence). The CDR3 runs to 15 residues.

The chain couples TRBV6-5 to TRBJ1-4; 7 bases map to TRBD1. The germline V gene has CDR1 MNHEY and CDR2 SVGAGI. The ends lost 0 bases at V and 6 bases at J; junction bases unmatched: 7. The CDR3 sequence is 16 residues long. The chain's CDR3 is CASSYSTGTAYEKLFF. CDR3 nucleotides: TGTGCCAGCAGTTACTCAACCGGGACAGCTTATGAAAAACTGTTTTTT.

This clone was observed a single time. The chain employs TRBV4-3 and TRBJ1-2; unclear D gene. The CDR3 has 16 residues. Germline CDR1 and CDR2: LGHNA and YSLEER. Trimming cost V 4 bases and J 3 bases, with 18 bases left between them. The DNA of the CDR3 is TGCGCCAGCAGCCCATCCGAGGCAGTAAAATACTATGGCTACACCTTC. Translating it yields CASSPSEAVKYYGYTF.

The gene calls are TRBV30 and TRBJ1-4; no firm D call. Germline CDR1 is GTSNPN and CDR2 is SVGIG (reference sequence). Between the trimmed V and J ends, which lost 7 bases and 8 bases, there was a span of 14 bases. The CDR3 contains 12 residues. The DNA of the CDR3 is TGTGCCTTTAGCGGGGTTGGAGAAAAACTGTTTTTT. Translating gives CAFSGVGEKLFF.

CDR3 bases: TGTGCCAGCAGCCAAGCCCTCCCGCCTCGCTCCTACGAGCAGTACTTC. It encodes CASSQALPPRSYEQYF. The chain has TRBV5-4 and TRBJ2-7; D is uncertain. Deletions cut 4 bases from V and 0 bases from J, with 17 bases between. CDR1 and CDR2 from the germline V gene are SGHNT and YYREEE (reference sequence). This CDR3 has 16 residues.

The rearrangement uses TRBV4-2 and TRBJ2-3; 10 positions match TRBD2. V trimming: 2 bases; J trimming: 3 bases; junction bases outside the gene matches: 14. This CDR3 contains 19 residues. CDR1 is LGHNA, CDR2 YNFKEQ, per germline. In DNA form, the CDR3 reads TGTGCCAGCAGCCAACACTGGAGCGGGGGGGCCTCGGGGACAGATACGCAGTATTTT. Protein product: CASSQHWSGGASGTDTQYF.

This clone was observed once. The chain is built from TRBV5-1 and TRBJ2-7; D unclear. The length of the CDR3 is 15 residues. The V and J ends lost 4 bases and 5 bases respectively, with 19 bases between them. From germline, CDR1 is SGHRS and CDR2 YFSETQ. DNA for the CDR3: TGCGCCAGCAGCCCCACTGGTTCCAACCTTAACGAGCAGTACTTC. Translated: CASSPTGSNLNEQYF.

This chain links TRBV5-6 with TRBJ1-1; tentative D call: TRBD1 (5 bases). There are 14 residues in the CDR3. Germline V gene data show CDR1 as SGHDT and CDR2 as YYEEEE. V gave up 3 bases and J gave up 0 bases, with 9 bases separating them. The CDR3 loop reads CASSSDRLNTEAFF. The DNA of the CDR3 is TGTGCCAGCAGCTCCGACAGATTGAACACTGAAGCTTTCTTT.

This clone was observed a few times. This sequence joins TRBV9 and TRBJ1-3; D is possibly TRBD1 (6 bases). Germline values: CDR1 SGDLS, CDR2 YYNGEE. Trimming pared 8 bases from V and 0 bases from J, leaving 15 bases between. The CDR3 is 15 amino acids. The CDR3 nucleotides are TGTGCCAGACCTTACACAGGGTACTCTGGAAACACCATATATTTT. Protein: CARPYTGYSGNTIYF.

V usage is TRBV6-6 and J usage is TRBJ1-6; 7 bases align to TRBD1. The germline V gene has CDR1 MNHNY and CDR2 SVGAGI (reference sequence). This CDR3 comprises 13 residues. The V gene end was trimmed by 7 bases and the J gene end by 6 bases; junction bases not matched to a gene: 3. Here the CDR3 reads CASKDRSNSPLHF. The CDR3 nucleotides are TGTGCCAGCAAGGACAGGAGTAATTCACCCCTCCACTTT.

The chain couples TRBV10-1 to TRBJ1-1; TRBD1 agrees at 7 bases. V lost 0 bases and J lost 1; bases outside the gene matches: 5. The germline V gene has CDR1 WNHNN and CDR2 SYGVQD (reference sequence). The CDR3 covers 16 residues. The CDR3 loop is CASSESRRGPNTEAFF. The CDR3 nucleotides read TGCGCCAGCAGTGAGTCGCGTAGGGGGCCGAACACTGAAGCTTTCTTT.

This clone was counted a few times. The chain combines TRBV6-2 or TRBV6-3 with TRBJ2-6, with D uncertain. Germline V gene data show CDR1 as MNHEY and CDR2 as SVGEGT. There are 15 residues in the CDR3. V shed 2 bases and J shed 0 bases, with 5 bases lying between them. In nucleotides, the CDR3 is TGTGCCAGCAGTTACGGCAACTCTGGGGCCAACGTCCTGACTTTC. It yields the protein CASSYGNSGANVLTF.

CDR3 bases: TGTGCCAGCAGCCAAGATGCGCGGGGGGTGTCGGGCGGCTACACCTTC. Translation gives CASSQDARGVSGGYTF. The rearrangement uses TRBV4-2 and TRBJ1-2, with D possibly being TRBD1 (5 bases). The CDR3 runs 16 residues. Trimming took 0 bases from V and 8 from J, leaving 19 bases between them. Germline assignment: CDR1 LGHNA and CDR2 YNFKEQ.

This CDR3 is CASSSISESPLHF. DNA for the CDR3: TGTGCCAGCAGTTCAATTAGTGAATCACCCCTCCACTTT. The rearrangement uses TRBV27 and TRBJ1-6; D is uncertain. Trimming removed 4 bases at V and 10 bases at J, with 11 bases between. The CDR3 is 13 residues long. Per the germline V gene, CDR1 is MNHEY and CDR2 is SMNVEV (reference sequence).

This chain joins TRBV11-2 and TRBJ2-2, with TRBD2 identical over 11 bases. The germline gives CDR1 SGHAT, CDR2 FQNNGV. Losses at the gene ends were 4 bases for V and 0 bases for J; bases not matched to a gene: 4. There are 17 residues in the CDR3. CDR3 in amino acids: CASSSLAGEPNTGELFF. The CDR3 nucleotides are TGTGCCAGCAGCTCACTAGCGGGGGAGCCGAACACCGGGGAGCTGTTTTTT.

V gene TRBV2 combines with J gene TRBJ2-1; D is possibly TRBD1 (7 bases). This CDR3 contains 16 residues. Germline-derived CDR1 and CDR2 are SNHLY and FYNNEI. Deletions cut 5 bases from V and 0 bases from J, with 14 bases between. CDR3 sequence (DNA): TGTGCCAGCAGTCGGAGGGACAGTTTCTCCTACAATGAGCAGTTCTTC. Encoded protein: CASSRRDSFSYNEQFF. Full variable domain (outside the CDR3, taken from reference TRBV2 and TRBJ2-1): EPEVTQTPSHQVTQMGQEVILRCVPISNHLYFYWYRQILGQKVEFLVSFYNNEISEKSEIFDDQFSVERPDGSNFTLKIRSTKLEDSAMYFCASSRRDSFSYNEQFFGPGTRLTVL.

The chain recombines TRBV5-4 with TRBJ2-2; a possible D gene is TRBD2 (6 bases). CDR3 length: 14 amino acids. V was shortened by 1 base and J by 3 bases, with 7 bases between the two germline ends. Germline V gene data show CDR1 as SGHNT and CDR2 as YYREEE (reference sequence). In DNA, the CDR3 is TGTGCCAGCAGCTTGTCGGGAGACACCGGGGAGCTGTTTTTT. Translating gives CASSLSGDTGELFF.

The chain couples TRBV14 to TRBJ2-5; D is uncertain. Germline lookup yields CDR1 SGHDN and CDR2 FVKESK. This CDR3 spans 13 amino acids. The V gene lost 1 base and the J gene lost 7 bases, with 10 bases spanning the gap. CDR3: CASSQGPPGTQYF. CDR3 nucleotides: TGTGCCAGCAGCCAAGGACCCCCGGGGACCCAGTACTTC.

The table lists this clone with a count of one. The gene calls are TRBV11-2 and TRBJ2-7; D is uncertain. Germline CDR1 is SGHAT and CDR2 is FQNNGV. CDR3 length: 13 residues. With 0 bases removed from V and 3 bases from J, the gap between germline ends came to 6 bases. CDR3 sequence reads: CASSLERLYEQYF. CDR3 bases: TGTGCCAGCAGCTTAGAGCGCCTCTACGAGCAGTACTTC.